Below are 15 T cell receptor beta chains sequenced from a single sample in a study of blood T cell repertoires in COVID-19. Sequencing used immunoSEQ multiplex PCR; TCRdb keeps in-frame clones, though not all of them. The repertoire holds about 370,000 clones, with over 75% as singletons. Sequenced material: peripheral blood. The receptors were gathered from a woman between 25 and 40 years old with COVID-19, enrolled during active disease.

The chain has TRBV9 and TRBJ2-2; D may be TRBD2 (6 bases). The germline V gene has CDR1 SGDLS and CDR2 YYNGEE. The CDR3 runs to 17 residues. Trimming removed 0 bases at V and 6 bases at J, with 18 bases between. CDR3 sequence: CASSVAVATSHPGELFF. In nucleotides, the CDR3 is TGTGCCAGCAGCGTAGCTGTCGCGACTAGTCATCCCGGGGAGCTGTTTTTT.

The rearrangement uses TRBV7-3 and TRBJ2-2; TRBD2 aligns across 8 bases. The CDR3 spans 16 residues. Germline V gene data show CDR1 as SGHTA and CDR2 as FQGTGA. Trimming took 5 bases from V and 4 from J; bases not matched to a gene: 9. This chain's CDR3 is CASSRTPSGLTGELFF. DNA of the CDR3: TGTGCCAGCAGCCGCACCCCTAGCGGGCTCACCGGGGAGCTGTTTTTT.

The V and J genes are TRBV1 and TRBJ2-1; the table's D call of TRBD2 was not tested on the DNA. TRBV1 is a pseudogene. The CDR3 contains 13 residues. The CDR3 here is CTSSNGIANEQFF. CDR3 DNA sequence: TGCACCAGCAGCAACGGTATTGCGAATGAGCAGTTCTTC.

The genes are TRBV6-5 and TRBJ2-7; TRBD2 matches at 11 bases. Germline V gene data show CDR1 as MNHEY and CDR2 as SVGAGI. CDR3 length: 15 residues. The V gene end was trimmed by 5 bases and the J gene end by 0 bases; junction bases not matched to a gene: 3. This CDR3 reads CASSIGLAGSYEQYF. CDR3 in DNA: TGTGCCAGCAGTATCGGACTAGCGGGCTCCTACGAGCAGTACTTC.

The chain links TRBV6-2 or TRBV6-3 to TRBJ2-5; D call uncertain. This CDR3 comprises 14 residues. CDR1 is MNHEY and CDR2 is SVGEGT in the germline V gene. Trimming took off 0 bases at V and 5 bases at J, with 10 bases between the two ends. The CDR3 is CASSYSSERETQYF. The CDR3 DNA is TGTGCCAGCAGTTACTCCTCAGAGAGGGAGACCCAGTACTTC.

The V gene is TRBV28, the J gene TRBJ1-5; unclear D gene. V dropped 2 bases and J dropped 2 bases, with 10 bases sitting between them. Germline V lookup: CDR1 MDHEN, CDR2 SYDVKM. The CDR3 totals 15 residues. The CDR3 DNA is TGTGCCAGCAGTTTAGGTTGGGGAGGCAATCAGCCCCAGCATTTT. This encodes CASSLGWGGNQPQHF.

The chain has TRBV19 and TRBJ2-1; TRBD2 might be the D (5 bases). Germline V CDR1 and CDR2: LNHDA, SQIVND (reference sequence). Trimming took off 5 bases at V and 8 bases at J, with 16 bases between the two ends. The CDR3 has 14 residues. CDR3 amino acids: CASSSRRGFYEQFF. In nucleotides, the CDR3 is TGTGCCAGTAGTTCAAGACGGGGATTCTATGAGCAGTTCTTC.

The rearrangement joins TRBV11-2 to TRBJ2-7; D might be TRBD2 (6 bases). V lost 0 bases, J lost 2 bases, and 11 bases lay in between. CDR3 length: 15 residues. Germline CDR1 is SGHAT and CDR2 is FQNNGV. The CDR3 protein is CASSLDSGLPYEQYF. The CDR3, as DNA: TGTGCCAGCAGCTTAGACTCGGGACTTCCCTACGAGCAGTACTTC.

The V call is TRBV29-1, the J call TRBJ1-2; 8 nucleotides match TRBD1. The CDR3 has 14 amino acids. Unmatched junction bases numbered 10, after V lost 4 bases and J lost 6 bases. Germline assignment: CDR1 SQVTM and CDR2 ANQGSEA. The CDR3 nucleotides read TGCAGCGTTGCTACTCCGACAGGGGTTGATGGCTACACCTTC. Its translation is CSVATPTGVDGYTF.

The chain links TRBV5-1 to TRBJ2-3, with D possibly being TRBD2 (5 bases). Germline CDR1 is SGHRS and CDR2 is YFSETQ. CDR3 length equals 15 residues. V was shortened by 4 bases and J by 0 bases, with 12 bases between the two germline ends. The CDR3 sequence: CASSNGGLSTDTQYF. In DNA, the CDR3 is TGCGCCAGCAGCAATGGAGGACTGAGCACAGATACGCAGTATTTT.

CDR3 DNA: TGTGCCAGTACCCCCGGGACAATTAGCAATCAGCCCCAGCATTTT. As protein: CASTPGTISNQPQHF. The chain combines TRBV19 with TRBJ1-5; D possibly corresponds to TRBD1 (6 bases). The CDR3 totals 15 residues. Trimming removed 7 bases from V and 0 bases from J, with 13 bases in between. In germline, CDR1 is LNHDA, CDR2 SQIVND (reference sequence).

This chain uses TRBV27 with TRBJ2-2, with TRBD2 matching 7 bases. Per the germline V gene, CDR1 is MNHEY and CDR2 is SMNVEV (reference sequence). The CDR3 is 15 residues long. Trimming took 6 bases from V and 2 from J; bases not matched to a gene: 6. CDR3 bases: TGTGCCAGCAGCCGTAGCGGGCTAAACACCGGGGAGCTGTTTTTT. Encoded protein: CASSRSGLNTGELFF.

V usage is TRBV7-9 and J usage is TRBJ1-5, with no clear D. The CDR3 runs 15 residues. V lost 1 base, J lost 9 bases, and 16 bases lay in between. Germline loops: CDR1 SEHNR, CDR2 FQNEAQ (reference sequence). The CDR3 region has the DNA TGTGCCAGCAGCTTAGGAGTCGGGTCGGATGGGCCCCAGCATTTT. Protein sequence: CASSLGVGSDGPQHF.

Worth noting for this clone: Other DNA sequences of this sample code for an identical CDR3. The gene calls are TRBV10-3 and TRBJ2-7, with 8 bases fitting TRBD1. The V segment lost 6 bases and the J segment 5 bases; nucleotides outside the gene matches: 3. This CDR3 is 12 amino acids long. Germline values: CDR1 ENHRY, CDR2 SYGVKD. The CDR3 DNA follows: TGTGCCATCAGGGCAGGGGGCAACGAGCAGTACTTC. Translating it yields CAIRAGGNEQYF.

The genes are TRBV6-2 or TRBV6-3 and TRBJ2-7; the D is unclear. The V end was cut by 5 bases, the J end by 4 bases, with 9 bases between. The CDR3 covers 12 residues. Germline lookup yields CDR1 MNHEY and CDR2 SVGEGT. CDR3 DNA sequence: TGTGCCAGCAGTCCCCGAGCGTACGAGCAGTACTTC. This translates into CASSPRAYEQYF.